This T cell receptor beta chain was identified in a study of PD-1 blockade in classical Hodgkin lymphoma. Study-wide background: Patients got intravenous nivolumab 3 mg/kg every 2 weeks.

Points from the study as a whole: The baseline diversity of complete responders showed similarity to that of newly diagnosed patients.

The CDR3 sequence is 16 residues long. Germline V gene data show CDR1 as SEHNR and CDR2 as FQNEAQ (reference sequence). The V gene end was trimmed by 1 base and the J gene end by 1 base; junction bases not matched to a gene: 3. The repertoire was sequenced with immunoSEQ multiplex PCR; TCRdb's copy has only in-frame clones and lacks some. This table has tens of thousands of clones, roughly two thirds appearing once. Every patient was affected by relapse after autologous stem cell transplantation, while exposure to brentuximab vedotin was not uniform. This clone is labeled as medium-sized. Its antigen is as yet unknown.

Specimen: peripheral blood mononuclear cells (PBMCs), collected at baseline. The TCR originated in a human donor with classical Hodgkin lymphoma. The chain couples TRBV7-9 to TRBJ1-3; 8 bases line up with TRBD1. The CDR3 coding sequence is TGTGCCAGCAGCTTAGATCAGGGGGCTTCTGGAAACACCATATATTTT. Its protein is CASSLDQGASGNTIYF. The variable domain in full, with the rest retrieved from reference TRBV7-9 and TRBJ1-3, is DTGVSQNPRHKITKRGQNVTFRCDPISEHNRLYWYRQTLGQGPEFLTYFQNEAQLEKSRLLSDRFSAERPKGSFSTLEIQRTEQGDSAMYLCASSLDQGASGNTIYFGEGSWLTVV.